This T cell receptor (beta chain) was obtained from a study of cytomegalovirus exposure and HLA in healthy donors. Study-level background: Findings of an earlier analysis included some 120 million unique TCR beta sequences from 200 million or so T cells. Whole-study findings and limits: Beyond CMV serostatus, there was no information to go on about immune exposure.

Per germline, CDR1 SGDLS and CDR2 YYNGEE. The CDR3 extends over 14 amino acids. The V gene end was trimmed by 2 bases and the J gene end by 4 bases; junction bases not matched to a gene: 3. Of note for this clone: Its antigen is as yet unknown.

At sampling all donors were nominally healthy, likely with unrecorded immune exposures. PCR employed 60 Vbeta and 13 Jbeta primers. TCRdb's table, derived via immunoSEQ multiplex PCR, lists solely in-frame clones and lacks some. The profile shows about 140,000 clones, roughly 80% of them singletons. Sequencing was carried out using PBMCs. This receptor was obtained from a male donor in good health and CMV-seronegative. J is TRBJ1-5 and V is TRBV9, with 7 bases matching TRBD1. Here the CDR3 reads CASSVTGANQPQHF. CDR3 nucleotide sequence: TGTGCCAGCAGCGTCACAGGGGCGAATCAGCCCCAGCATTTT.